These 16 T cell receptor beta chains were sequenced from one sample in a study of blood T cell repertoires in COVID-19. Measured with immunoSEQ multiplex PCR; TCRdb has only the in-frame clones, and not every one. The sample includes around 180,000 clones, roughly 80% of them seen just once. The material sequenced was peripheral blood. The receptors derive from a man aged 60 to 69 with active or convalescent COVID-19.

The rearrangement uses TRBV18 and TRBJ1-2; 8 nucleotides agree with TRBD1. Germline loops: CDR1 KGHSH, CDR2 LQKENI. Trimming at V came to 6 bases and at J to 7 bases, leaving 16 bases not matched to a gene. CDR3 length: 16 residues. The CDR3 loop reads CASSQGSRGPRPGYTF. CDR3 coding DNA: TGTGCCAGCTCTCAGGGCTCCAGGGGGCCTCGTCCTGGCTACACCTTC.

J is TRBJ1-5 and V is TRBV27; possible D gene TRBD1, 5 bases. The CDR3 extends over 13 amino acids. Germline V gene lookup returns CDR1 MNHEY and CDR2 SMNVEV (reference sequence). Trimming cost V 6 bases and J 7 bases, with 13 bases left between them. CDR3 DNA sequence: TGTGCCAGCAGGGAGGGGAACGAACAGCCCCAGCATTTT. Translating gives CASREGNEQPQHF.

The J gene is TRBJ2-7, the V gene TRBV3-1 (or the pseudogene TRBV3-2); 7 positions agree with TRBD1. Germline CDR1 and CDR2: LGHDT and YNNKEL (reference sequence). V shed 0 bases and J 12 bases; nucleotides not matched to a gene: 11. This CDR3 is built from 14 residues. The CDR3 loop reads CASSQDPLTGVGYF. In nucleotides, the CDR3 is TGTGCCAGCAGCCAAGATCCGCTCACAGGGGTTGGGTACTTC.

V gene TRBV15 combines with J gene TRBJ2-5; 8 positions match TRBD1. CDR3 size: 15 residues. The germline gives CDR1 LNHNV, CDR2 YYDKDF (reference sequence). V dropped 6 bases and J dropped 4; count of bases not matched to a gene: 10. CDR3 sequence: CATRGRRTGIETQYF. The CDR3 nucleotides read TGTGCCACCAGAGGGAGGAGGACAGGGATAGAGACCCAGTACTTC.

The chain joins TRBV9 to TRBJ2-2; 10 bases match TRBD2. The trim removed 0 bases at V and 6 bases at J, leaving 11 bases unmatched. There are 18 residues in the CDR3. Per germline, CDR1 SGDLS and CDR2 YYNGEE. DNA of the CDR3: TGTGCCAGCAGCGTAGTCCCCAGCGGGAGGGCCTATTCCGGGGAGCTGTTTTTT. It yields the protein CASSVVPSGRAYSGELFF.

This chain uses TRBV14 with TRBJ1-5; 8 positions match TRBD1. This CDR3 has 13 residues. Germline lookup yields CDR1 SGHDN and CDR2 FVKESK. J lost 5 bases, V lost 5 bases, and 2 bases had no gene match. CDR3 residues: CASSSQGDQPQHF. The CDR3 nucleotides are TGTGCCAGCAGCTCACAGGGGGATCAGCCCCAGCATTTT.

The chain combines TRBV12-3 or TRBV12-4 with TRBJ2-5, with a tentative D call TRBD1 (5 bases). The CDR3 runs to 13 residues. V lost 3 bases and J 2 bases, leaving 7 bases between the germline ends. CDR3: CASSLGQQETQYF. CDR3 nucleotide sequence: TGTGCCAGCAGTTTGGGGCAGCAAGAGACCCAGTACTTC.

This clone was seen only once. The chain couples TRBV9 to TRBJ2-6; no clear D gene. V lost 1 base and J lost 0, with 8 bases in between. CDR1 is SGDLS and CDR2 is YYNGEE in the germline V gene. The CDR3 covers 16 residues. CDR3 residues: CASSVFPNSGANVLTF. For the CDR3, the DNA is TGTGCCAGCAGCGTATTCCCCAACTCTGGGGCCAACGTCCTGACTTTC.

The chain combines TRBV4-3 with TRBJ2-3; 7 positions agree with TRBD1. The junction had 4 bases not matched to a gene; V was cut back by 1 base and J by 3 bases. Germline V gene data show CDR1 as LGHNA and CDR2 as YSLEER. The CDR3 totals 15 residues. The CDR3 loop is CASSQAEGQTDTQYF. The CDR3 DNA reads TGCGCCAGCAGCCAAGCCGAGGGACAGACAGATACGCAGTATTTT.

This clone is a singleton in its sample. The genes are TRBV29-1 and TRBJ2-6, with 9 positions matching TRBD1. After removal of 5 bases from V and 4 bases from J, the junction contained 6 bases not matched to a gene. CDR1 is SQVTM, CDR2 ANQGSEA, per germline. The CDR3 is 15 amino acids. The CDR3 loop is CSVWDRVTGANVLTF. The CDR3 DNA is TGCAGCGTTTGGGACAGGGTAACGGGGGCCAACGTCCTGACTTTC.

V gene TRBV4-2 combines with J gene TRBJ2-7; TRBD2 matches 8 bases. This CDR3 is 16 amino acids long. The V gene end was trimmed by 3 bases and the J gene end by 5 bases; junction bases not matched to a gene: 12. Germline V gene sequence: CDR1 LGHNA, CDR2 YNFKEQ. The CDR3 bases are TGTGCCAGCAGCCAGCCCCGCGGGACTAGTGATAACGAGCAGTACTTC. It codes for CASSQPRGTSDNEQYF.

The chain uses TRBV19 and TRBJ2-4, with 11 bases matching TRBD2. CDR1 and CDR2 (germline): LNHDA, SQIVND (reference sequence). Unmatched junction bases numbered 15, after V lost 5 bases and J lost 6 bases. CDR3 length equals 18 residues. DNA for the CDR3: TGTGCCAGTAGTCCACGGACTAGCGGGTTTAGGGGGGGAAACATTCAGTACTTC. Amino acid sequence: CASSPRTSGFRGGNIQYF.

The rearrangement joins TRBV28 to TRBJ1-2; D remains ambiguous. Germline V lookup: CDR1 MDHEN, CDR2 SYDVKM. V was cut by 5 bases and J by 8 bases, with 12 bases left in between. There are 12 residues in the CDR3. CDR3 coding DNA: TGTGCCAGCAGTCAGCCGCACGGGGGCTACACCTTC. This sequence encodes CASSQPHGGYTF.

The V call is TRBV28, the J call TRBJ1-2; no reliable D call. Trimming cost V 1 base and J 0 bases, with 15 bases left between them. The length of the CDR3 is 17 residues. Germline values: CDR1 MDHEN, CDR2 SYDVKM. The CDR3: CASSLSLPRVANYGYTF. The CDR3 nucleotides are TGTGCCAGCAGTTTATCTCTACCTCGGGTCGCTAACTATGGCTACACCTTC.

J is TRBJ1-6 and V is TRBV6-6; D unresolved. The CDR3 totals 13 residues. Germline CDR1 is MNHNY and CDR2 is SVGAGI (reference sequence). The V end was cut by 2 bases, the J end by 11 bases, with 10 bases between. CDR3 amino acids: CASSYGSRAPLHF. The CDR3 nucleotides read TGTGCCAGCAGTTACGGGAGTAGGGCACCCCTCCACTTT.

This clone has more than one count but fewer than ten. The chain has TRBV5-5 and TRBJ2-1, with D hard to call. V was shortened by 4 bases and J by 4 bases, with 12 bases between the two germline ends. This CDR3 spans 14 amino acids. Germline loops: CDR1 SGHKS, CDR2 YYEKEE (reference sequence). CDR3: CASSRRPTYNEQFF. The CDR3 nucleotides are TGTGCCAGCAGCCGGAGACCTACATACAATGAGCAGTTCTTC.